Following are 17 T cell receptor beta chains from one sample sequenced in a study of T cells in Graves' hyperthyroidism and ophthalmopathy. It was RNA transcripts that yielded the amplified TCR beta CDR3 regions. Carried out on the TCR CDR3, a first-round RT-PCR used the HTBI primer set. One entry per CDR3 protein results from TCRdb running MiXCR on the multiplex PCR reads. The profile shows almost 600,000 distinct CDR3 sequences, roughly 14% of them singletons. The sequenced sample consisted of blood. These receptors originate from a woman aged 30 to 39 with Graves' hyperthyroidism that later progressed to Graves' ophthalmopathy.

This clonotype showed up many times. The chain joins TRBV11-2 to TRBJ1-1; no clear D gene. Trimming took off 5 bases at V and 6 bases at J, with 7 bases between the two ends. This CDR3 comprises 11 residues. The V gene's germline CDR1 is SGHAT and CDR2 FQNNGV. Here the CDR3 reads CASSPSAEAFF. The DNA for the CDR3 is TGTGCCAGCAGCCCCTCGGCTGAAGCTTTCTTT. The full variable domain, in which reference TRBV11-2 and TRBJ1-1 provide the parts outside the CDR3, is EAGVAQSPRYKIIEKRQSVAFWCNPISGHATLYWYQQILGQGPKLLIQFQNNGVVDDSQLPKDRFSAERLKGVDSTLKIQPAKLEDSAVYLCASSPSAEAFFGQGTRLTVV.

The chain combines TRBV4-3 with TRBJ2-2; 8 bases align to TRBD2. V lost 2 bases, J lost 4 bases, and 9 bases stayed unmatched. The germline V gene encodes CDR1 LGHNA and CDR2 YSLEER. The CDR3 covers 17 residues. The CDR3 spells CASSQMMREEGTGELFF. The CDR3, as DNA: TGCGCCAGCAGCCAAATGATGCGGGAGGAAGGCACCGGGGAGCTGTTTTTT.

This clonotype was counted at least ten times. This chain joins TRBV30 and TRBJ1-2; TRBD1 matches 7 bases. CDR1 and CDR2 (germline): GTSNPN, SVGIG (reference sequence). The CDR3 runs 12 residues. J was trimmed by 6 bases and V by 7 bases; bases with no gene match: 8. The CDR3 protein is CAFTRGLHGYTF. CDR3 sequence (DNA): TGTGCCTTCACTAGGGGGCTTCATGGCTACACCTTC.

The table lists this clonotype with a few counts. The rearrangement joins TRBV7-2 to TRBJ2-1, with 7 bases matching TRBD2. V lost 6 bases to trimming and J lost 2 bases; unmatched junction nucleotides: 7. There are 15 residues in the CDR3. CDR1 and CDR2 (germline): SGHTA, FQGNSA. The CDR3 nucleotides read TGTGCCAGCAGTCTACTAGCGCAACCCTACAATGAGCAGTTCTTC. This encodes CASSLLAQPYNEQFF. The variable domain in full, completed from reference TRBV7-2 and TRBJ2-1, reads GAGVSQSPSNKVTEKGKDVELRCDPISGHTALYWYRQSLGQGLEFLIYFQGNSAPDKSGLPSDRFSAERTGGSVSTLTIQRTQQEDSAVYLCASSLLAQPYNEQFFGPGTRLTVL.

There are many counts of this clonotype. The chain carries TRBV6-1 and TRBJ1-1; possible D gene TRBD1, 6 bases. V was pared by 6 bases and J by 5 bases, with 13 bases between. The CDR3 is 13 residues long. Germline assignment: CDR1 MNHNS and CDR2 SASEGT. The CDR3 protein is CASSLQRGTEAFF. CDR3 coding DNA: TGTGCCAGCAGCCTGCAAAGGGGGACTGAAGCTTTCTTT.

This clonotype was detected many times. The rearrangement joins TRBV20-1 to TRBJ2-3; 8 nucleotides line up with TRBD2. Germline CDR1 is DFQATT and CDR2 is SNEGSKA (reference sequence). This CDR3 region has 13 residues. J was trimmed by 6 bases and V by 7 bases; bases with no gene match: 9. The CDR3 is CSVPGLVSDTQYF. CDR3 DNA sequence: TGCAGTGTCCCGGGACTAGTCTCTGATACGCAGTATTTT.

This clonotype came up many times. The V gene is TRBV6-1, the J gene TRBJ1-4; no reliable D call. This CDR3 comprises 16 residues. Germline CDR1 and CDR2: MNHNS and SASEGT. Trimming removed 8 bases from V and 5 bases from J, with 21 bases in between. As DNA, the CDR3 is TGTGCCAGCGCGAGGGAGGGCGTTTCTTTAAATGAAAAACTGTTTTTT. This codes for CASAREGVSLNEKLFF.

This clonotype came up many times. V and J are TRBV3-1 and TRBJ2-1; 9 bases fit TRBD2. With 4 bases clipped from V and 0 bases from J, the junction kept 4 bases outside the gene matches. The CDR3 is 16 residues long. The V gene's germline CDR1 is LGHDT and CDR2 YNNKEL (reference sequence). The CDR3 here is CASSRTSDSSYNEQFF. DNA for the CDR3: TGTGCCAGCAGCCGGACTAGCGACAGCTCCTACAATGAGCAGTTCTTC.

This clonotype was seen repeatedly, ten times or more. The CDR3: CASSPPGQEYNEQFF. CDR3 nucleotide sequence: TGTGCCAGCTCACCACCGGGACAGGAGTACAATGAGCAGTTCTTC. J is TRBJ2-1 and V is TRBV18; 8 nucleotides match TRBD1. Germline V gene sequence: CDR1 KGHSH, CDR2 LQKENI. V shed 0 bases, J shed 4 bases, and the junction held 2 bases outside the gene matches. The CDR3 length is 15 residues.

The V call is TRBV5-5, the J call TRBJ1-1; TRBD1 agrees at 10 bases. J lost 1 base, V lost 2 bases, and 8 bases had no gene match. The germline gives CDR1 SGHKS, CDR2 YYEKEE (reference sequence). The CDR3 extends over 17 amino acids. The CDR3 sequence: CASSFGQGVTGNTEAFF. CDR3 nucleotides: TGTGCCAGCAGCTTCGGACAGGGGGTAACCGGGAACACTGAAGCTTTCTTT.

A word on this clonotype: This may be a read error: a much more frequent sequence differs by one nucleotide. The chain has TRBV12-3 or TRBV12-4 and TRBJ2-6; no clear D. Trimming took 5 bases from V and 0 from J, leaving 8 bases between them. The CDR3 length is 15 residues. CDR3 in amino acids: CASSPYNSGANVLTF. As DNA, the CDR3 is TGTGCCAGCAGTCCCTACAACTCTGGGGCCAACGTCCTGACTTTC.

This clonotype was observed a handful of times. The rearrangement links TRBV6-5 to TRBJ2-2; 14 nucleotides match TRBD2. The J segment lost 4 bases and the V segment lost 2 bases, leaving 12 bases of the junction unmatched. The germline gives CDR1 MNHEY, CDR2 SVGAGI. CDR3 length: 20 amino acids. CDR3 nucleotide sequence: TGTGCCAGCAGTTACGCCCTTCCGGGACTAGCGGGAGTGGCCACCGGGGAGCTGTTTTTT. Its translation is CASSYALPGLAGVATGELFF.

This clonotype was counted many times. The chain joins TRBV7-2 to TRBJ1-6; no definite D call. The length of the CDR3 is 16 residues. The germline V gene has CDR1 SGHTA and CDR2 FQGNSA. Trimming took 1 base from V and 7 from J, leaving 14 bases between them. DNA for the CDR3: TGTGCCAGCAGCTTAGACCAACCAAAGGCGAATTCACCCCTCCACTTT. Encoded protein: CASSLDQPKANSPLHF.

This clonotype showed up many times. This chain uses TRBV2 with TRBJ1-6; a possible D gene is TRBD1 (5 bases). Looked up from germline, CDR1 is SNHLY and CDR2 is FYNNEI. V dropped 4 bases and J dropped 3 bases, with 10 bases sitting between them. This CDR3 region has 15 residues. CDR3 nucleotide sequence: TGTGCCAGCAGTGGAGGGGTGGGCTATAATTCACCCCTCCACTTT. The encoded protein is CASSGGVGYNSPLHF.

This clonotype was observed at least ten times. The rearrangement uses TRBV6-2 or TRBV6-3 and TRBJ2-2, with D unclear. The CDR3 spans 15 residues. Trimming removed 5 bases from V and 4 bases from J, with 14 bases in between. Germline CDR1 is MNHEY and CDR2 is SVGEGT. In nucleotides, the CDR3 is TGTGCCAGCAGTACGCTGGTATTTAGCACCGGGGAGCTGTTTTTT. Encoded protein: CASSTLVFSTGELFF.

This clonotype has at least ten counts. This rearrangement joins TRBV29-1 to TRBJ1-2; TRBD1 might be the D (6 bases). CDR3 length: 14 residues. Trimming left V 4 bases short and J 2 bases short, with 14 bases between. The germline V gene has CDR1 SQVTM and CDR2 ANQGSEA. This chain's CDR3 is CSVAGGGRNYGYTF. For the CDR3, the DNA is TGCAGCGTTGCCGGGGGGGGCCGGAACTATGGCTACACCTTC.

Ten or more counts support this clonotype. V is TRBV5-1 and J is TRBJ2-1, with 9 bases identical to TRBD1. This CDR3 spans 17 amino acids. Trimming cost V 2 bases and J 3 bases; bases outside gene matches: 9. Germline V lookup: CDR1 SGHRS, CDR2 YFSETQ. Here the CDR3 reads CASSLILQGAVYNEQFF. CDR3 in DNA: TGCGCCAGCAGCTTAATTCTACAGGGGGCCGTCTACAATGAGCAGTTCTTC.